This entry describes one T cell receptor (beta chain). This CDR3 is built from 15 residues. The junction had 8 bases not matched to a gene; V was cut back by 5 bases and J by 2 bases. This sample was included in a study of blood T cell repertoires in COVID-19. Measured with immunoSEQ multiplex PCR; TCRdb has only the in-frame clones, and not every one. The top ten hold 2% to 2.5% of the sample, which has approximately 230,000 clones, nearly 90% seen once. The specimen was peripheral blood. The receptor comes from a woman between 35 and 50 years old who had recovered from COVID-19. V usage is TRBV5-3 and J usage is TRBJ1-2, with TRBD1 matching 8 bases. TRBV5-3 is an ORF, with its function uncertain. Here the CDR3 DNA reads TGTGCCAGAAGTACCCGGACAGGGAACAACTATGGCTACACCTTC. It codes for CARSTRTGNNYGYTF.